This TCR beta chain was profiled in a study of CD8 T cells in ankylosing spondylitis. TCRdb processed the 5' RACE reads anew with MiXCR; each CDR3 protein has one entry. This sample has about 300,000 distinct CDR3 sequences; around 20% occur once, and the top ten carry 3% to 4%. Germline V gene sequence: CDR1 MRHNA, CDR2 SNTAGT. This CDR3 contains 14 residues. The receptor comes from a female donor with ankylosing spondylitis or in good health (not recorded which). The material sequenced was blood, either unsorted or a sorted T cell fraction (not recorded which). The chain carries TRBV6-4 and TRBJ2-1; 8 bases match TRBD2. CDR3 in DNA: TGTGCTACAGCACGGTCGGGAGGGGACAATGAGCAGTTCTTC. Amino acid sequence: CATARSGGDNEQFF.